This T cell receptor beta chain appears in the sequencing data of a study of CD8 T cells in ankylosing spondylitis. Note on this clonotype: No antigen is known for it.

Study-level findings and limits: There was reportedly significant enrichment of clones that were disease-linked in matched ankylosing spondylitis synovial fluid. CD8+ cells made up the disease-linked clones, which were relatively rare in peripheral blood. Blood from ankylosing spondylitis patients appeared to carry a characteristic roughly 8-variant TCR beta motif. Earlier work had already found some motif variants in reactive arthritis synovial fluid and blood.

5'-RACE, quantitative and with molecular barcodes, yielded the TCR beta libraries. TCRdb reanalysed the 5' RACE reads using MiXCR and keeps one entry per CDR3 protein. This sample has around 490,000 distinct CDR3 sequences; 5.3% occur once, and the top ten carry 3.5%. The sequence came from a male donor with ankylosing spondylitis. The sequenced sample was blood, either unsorted or a sorted T cell fraction (not recorded which).

The CDR3 sequence is CASSVGSGGAGTDTQYF. As DNA, the CDR3 is TGTGCCAGCAGCGTAGGAAGCGGGGGGGCCGGCACAGATACGCAGTATTTT. The chain has TRBV9 and TRBJ2-3; 10 bases fit TRBD2. The V gene's germline CDR1 is SGDLS and CDR2 YYNGEE. CDR3 length: 17 amino acids. The V and J ends lost 0 bases and 1 base, in that order; junction bases with no gene match: 5.